The 25 T cell receptor beta chains in this list originate from one sample, sequenced in a study of T cell changes during pregnancy in multiple sclerosis. Assay used: immunoSEQ multiplex PCR; TCRdb lists only in-frame clones, some missing. The sample gives tens of thousands of clones, about 91% of which show up once; under 0.9% is in the top ten. The material was CD4+ T cells from peripheral blood mononuclear cells, obtained in the third trimester of pregnancy. Receptors originate from a female donor with multiple sclerosis, enrolled in a pregnancy study.

The chain is built from TRBV2 and TRBJ2-6; D is ambiguous. Germline V lookup: CDR1 SNHLY, CDR2 FYNNEI. The CDR3 runs 15 residues. Trimming cost V 4 bases and J 1 base, with 8 bases left between them. The CDR3, as DNA: TGTGCCAGCAGTGCATACGGTTCTGGGGCCAACGTCCTGACTTTC. This codes for CASSAYGSGANVLTF.

V and J are TRBV4-1 and TRBJ2-5; 11 bases line up with TRBD1. Germline assignment: CDR1 MGHRA and CDR2 YSYEKL. The CDR3 has 17 amino acids. Germline trimming cut 0 bases from V and 5 bases from J; bases unmatched to any gene: 8. The CDR3 region has the DNA TGCGCCAGCAGCCAAGATTTGGGGACAGGGGGATTGGAGACCCAGTACTTC. Amino acids: CASSQDLGTGGLETQYF.

This clone was recorded only once. This sequence joins TRBV19 and TRBJ1-5, with TRBD1 identical over 7 bases. The germline V gene encodes CDR1 LNHDA and CDR2 SQIVND (reference sequence). The CDR3 length is 15 residues. The ends lost 5 bases at V and 1 base at J; junction bases unmatched: 5. The CDR3 DNA reads as TGTGCCAGTAGTGTGACAGGGAGAAGCAATCAGCCCCAGCATTTT. Translating gives CASSVTGRSNQPQHF. Full variable domain (rest looked up from reference TRBV19 and TRBJ1-5): DGGITQSPKYLFRKEGQNVTLSCEQNLNHDAMYWYRQDPGQGLRLIYYSQIVNDFQKGDIAEGYSVSREKKESFPLTVTSAQKNPTAFYLCASSVTGRSNQPQHFGDGTRLSIL.

The gene calls are TRBV10-3 and TRBJ2-7, with 9 bases identical to TRBD1. V gave up 6 bases and J gave up 4 bases; unmatched junction bases: 10. The CDR3 consists of 15 residues. The germline V gene has CDR1 ENHRY and CDR2 SYGVKD. The CDR3 DNA sequence: TGTGCCATCAGCGGACCCGGGACAGGGATATACGAGCAGTACTTC. Encoded protein: CAISGPGTGIYEQYF.

The chain joins TRBV6-5 to TRBJ1-1; tentative D call: TRBD1 (5 bases). The CDR3 covers 13 residues. Deletions cut 10 bases from V and 10 bases from J, with 22 bases between. Germline V gives CDR1 MNHEY, CDR2 SVGAGI. Here the CDR3 reads CATDDRLGLRAFF. The CDR3 DNA reads as TGTGCCACCGACGACAGATTGGGACTCCGAGCTTTCTTT.

The V call is TRBV5-1, the J call TRBJ2-7; D may be TRBD2 (6 bases). Trimming took 2 bases from V and 4 from J, leaving 13 bases between them. This CDR3 is 14 amino acids long. Germline assignment: CDR1 SGHRS and CDR2 YFSETQ. For the CDR3, the DNA is TGCGCCAGCAGCTTCAGACTAGTTGGATACGAGCAGTACTTC. Translating gives CASSFRLVGYEQYF.

The chain couples TRBV6-1 to TRBJ2-4, with D hard to call. Germline V gives CDR1 MNHNS, CDR2 SASEGT. The CDR3 spans 16 residues. V lost 0 bases and J lost 0, with 9 bases in between. This CDR3 reads CASSEARSLAKNIQYF. The CDR3 nucleotides are TGTGCCAGCAGTGAAGCGAGGTCATTAGCCAAAAACATTCAGTACTTC.

This sequence joins TRBV6-5 and TRBJ1-5, with 8 bases aligning to TRBD1. The J segment lost 3 bases and the V segment lost 6 bases, leaving 7 bases of the junction unmatched. CDR1 and CDR2 from the germline V gene are MNHEY and SVGAGI. CDR3 length equals 15 residues. The CDR3 DNA follows: TGTGCCAGCAGACTACAGGGGGAGGCCAATCAGCCCCAGCATTTT. Its translation: CASRLQGEANQPQHF.

J is TRBJ2-7 and V is TRBV11-2; 10 bases map to TRBD2. Germline-derived CDR1 and CDR2 are SGHAT and FQNNGV. The CDR3 runs to 17 residues. Trimming took 5 bases from V and 6 from J; bases not matched to a gene: 16. The CDR3 sequence is CASSPDGLAGASGEQYF. CDR3 DNA sequence: TGTGCCAGCAGCCCAGATGGTCTAGCGGGAGCGTCGGGCGAGCAGTACTTC.

The chain joins TRBV5-5 to TRBJ2-5; the match to TRBD2 covers 9 bases. The CDR3 runs to 14 residues. Germline V CDR1 and CDR2: SGHKS, YYEKEE (reference sequence). V was pared by 2 bases and J by 5 bases, with 4 bases of the junction left unmatched. The DNA for the CDR3 is TGTGCCAGCAGCTTAACTAGCGGGTGGGAGACCCAGTACTTC. Its translation: CASSLTSGWETQYF. Filled out from reference TRBV5-5 and TRBJ2-5, the complete variable domain reads DAGVTQSPTHLIKTRGQQVTLRCSPISGHKSVSWYQQVLGQGPQFIFQYYEKEERGRGNFPDRFSARQFPNYSSELNVNALLLGDSALYLCASSLTSGWETQYFGPGTRLLVL.

V is TRBV28 and J is TRBJ2-3; TRBD2 agrees at 13 bases. This CDR3 contains 21 residues. Germline V CDR1 and CDR2: MDHEN, SYDVKM. V dropped 2 bases and J dropped 2; count of bases not matched to a gene: 16. CDR3 residues: CASSLDSSEPTSGRFTDTQYF. The CDR3 coding sequence is TGTGCCAGCAGTTTAGACTCCAGCGAACCGACTAGCGGGAGGTTCACAGATACGCAGTATTTT.

J is TRBJ2-1 and V is TRBV7-3, with D tentatively TRBD2 (6 bases). This CDR3 has 16 amino acids. Per the germline V gene, CDR1 is SGHTA and CDR2 is FQGTGA. V gave up 3 bases and J gave up 4 bases, with 16 bases separating them. The DNA for the CDR3 is TGTGCCAGCAGCTTTGATAGGGGCGGGGCGTACAATGAGCAGTTCTTC. Translation gives CASSFDRGGAYNEQFF.

The V call is TRBV29-1, the J call TRBJ1-1; TRBD1 agrees at 8 bases. V shed 6 bases, J shed 6 bases, and the junction held 12 bases outside the gene matches. Germline V gene lookup returns CDR1 SQVTM and CDR2 ANQGSEA. CDR3 size: 14 residues. CDR3 in DNA: TGCAGCGTACCCGGACAGGGAAGATCTGCTGAAGCTTTCTTT. It specifies CSVPGQGRSAEAFF.

Notes on this clone: Sequence at one end of the junction differs from germline and may be a read error. V is TRBV29-1 and J is TRBJ2-5; D is undetermined. The J call may not be correct, given that the DNA end is closer to TRBJ2-7. This CDR3 is built from 11 residues. CDR1 and CDR2 (germline): SQVTM, ANQGSEA. The CDR3 DNA reads as TGCAGCGTTGGTTTCTCCTCCGAGCAGTACTTC. This sequence encodes CSVGFSSEQYF.

The V and J genes are TRBV4-1 and TRBJ1-3; D remains unclear. Germline CDR1 and CDR2: MGHRA and YSYEKL. V lost 1 base and J 0 bases, leaving 13 bases between the germline ends. The CDR3 covers 17 residues. CDR3 region: CASSQVGAVSSGNTIYF. DNA for the CDR3: TGCGCCAGCAGCCAAGTAGGAGCTGTCAGCTCTGGAAACACCATATATTTT.

The V gene is TRBV2, the J gene TRBJ1-4; 10 nucleotides align to TRBD1. V was pared by 9 bases and J by 8 bases, with 9 bases of the junction left unmatched. The CDR3 runs to 14 residues. CDR1 is SNHLY and CDR2 is FYNNEI in the germline V gene. For the CDR3, the DNA is TGTGCCAGTGGGAGGGACAGGGGAGGAGAAAAACTGTTTTTT. Encoded protein: CASGRDRGGEKLFF.

This chain links TRBV5-1 with TRBJ2-7; TRBD1 matches 10 bases. The CDR3 runs to 15 residues. J lost 4 bases, V lost 1 base, and 5 bases had no gene match. CDR1 and CDR2 (germline): SGHRS, YFSETQ. Here the CDR3 DNA reads TGCGCCAGCAGCTTGTGGGGGACAGGGGTTTACGAGCAGTACTTC. It specifies CASSLWGTGVYEQYF.

J is TRBJ1-5 and V is TRBV28, with D perhaps TRBD1 (5 bases). Germline assignment: CDR1 MDHEN and CDR2 SYDVKM. The CDR3 sequence is 14 residues long. The V end lost 6 bases, the J end lost 2 bases, and 11 bases lay between the germline ends. The CDR3 nucleotides are TGTGCCAGCAGCAGGGTTAGTGGCAATCAGCCCCAGCATTTT. Amino acid sequence: CASSRVSGNQPQHF.

The rearrangement joins TRBV29-1 to TRBJ2-2; maybe TRBD1 (6 bases). This CDR3 contains 16 residues. The germline V gene encodes CDR1 SQVTM and CDR2 ANQGSEA. Trimming removed 6 bases from V and 1 base from J, with 18 bases in between. The CDR3 region is CSVSPQGSLNTGELFF. DNA for the CDR3: TGCAGCGTCTCCCCGCAGGGGTCCCTGAACACCGGGGAGCTGTTTTTT.

This chain uses TRBV6-6 with TRBJ2-7, with 7 bases that match TRBD1. This CDR3 region has 15 residues. CDR1 is MNHNY and CDR2 is SVGAGI in the germline V gene (reference sequence). V was pared by 5 bases and J by 7 bases, with 14 bases of the junction left unmatched. CDR3 loop: CASSPRTGPGREQYF. The CDR3 DNA reads as TGTGCCAGCAGTCCTAGGACAGGCCCGGGGCGGGAGCAGTACTTC.

This chain joins TRBV7-3 and TRBJ2-5; D is possibly TRBD2 (5 bases). Germline loops: CDR1 SGHTA, CDR2 FQGTGA. The CDR3 covers 13 residues. The V end was cut by 3 bases, the J end by 4 bases, with 9 bases between. CDR3 sequence: CASSFTSGETQYF. DNA for the CDR3: TGTGCCAGCAGCTTTACTAGTGGAGAGACCCAGTACTTC.

This chain joins TRBV28 and TRBJ2-3; 13 bases map to TRBD2. The ends lost 5 bases at V and 1 base at J; junction bases unmatched: 9. The V gene's germline CDR1 is MDHEN and CDR2 SYDVKM. There are 18 residues in the CDR3. Here the CDR3 DNA reads TGTGCCAGCAGTATCTGGACTAGCGGGAGCTGGGGCACAGATACGCAGTATTTT. Protein sequence: CASSIWTSGSWGTDTQYF.

The genes are TRBV29-1 and TRBJ2-1, with D possibly being TRBD2 (6 bases). Trimming pared 4 bases from V and 2 bases from J, leaving 12 bases between. CDR3 length equals 14 residues. Germline V gene sequence: CDR1 SQVTM, CDR2 ANQGSEA. The CDR3 loop reads CSVVTRTPYNEQFF. The CDR3 coding sequence is TGCAGCGTTGTGACTAGGACACCCTACAATGAGCAGTTCTTC.

This chain joins TRBV11-1 and TRBJ2-4, with TRBD1 matching over 8 bases. V was pared by 0 bases and J by 9 bases, with 4 bases of the junction left unmatched. CDR1 and CDR2 from the germline V gene are SGHAT and FQDESV (reference sequence). The CDR3 length is 14 residues. CDR3 loop: CASSLALDRAIQYF. As DNA, the CDR3 is TGTGCCAGCAGCTTAGCCCTGGACAGGGCCATTCAGTACTTC.

The J gene is TRBJ1-1, the V gene TRBV5-6; TRBD1 matches 9 bases. J was trimmed by 1 base and V by 4 bases; bases with no gene match: 8. Germline loops: CDR1 SGHDT, CDR2 YYEEEE. The CDR3 has 16 amino acids. This CDR3 reads CASSPTGGIGNTEAFF. DNA of the CDR3: TGTGCCAGCAGCCCCACAGGGGGCATCGGGAACACTGAAGCTTTCTTT. The full variable domain, its missing parts supplied by reference TRBV5-6 and TRBJ1-1, is DAGVTQSPTHLIKTRGQQVTLRCSPKSGHDTVSWYQQALGQGPQFIFQYYEEEERQRGNFPDRFSGHQFPNYSSELNVNALLLGDSALYLCASSPTGGIGNTEAFFGQGTRLTVV.